These T cell receptor beta chains were read from a single sample in a study of shared clonotypes between healthy human individuals. Method: immunoSEQ multiplex PCR; TCRdb's copy keeps in-frame clones and lacks some. The table shows some 2,500,000 clones, with 90% to 95% occurring only once. Sample: naive CD4+ T cells from PBMCs. The receptors stem from a man aged 18 to 35 in good health. Some clones in this sample may be carry-over from other donors' samples. Both conserved end residues are part of each CDR3. The order of the fields is J gene, V gene, CDR3 protein.

J gene: TRBJ1-5
V gene: TRBV4-3
CDR3 protein: CASSQEDGRNQPQHF

J gene: TRBJ1-2
V gene: TRBV28
CDR3 protein: CASSTPGTVRRTF

J gene: TRBJ1-2
V gene: TRBV28
CDR3 protein: CASSPGAGQGMIRYTF

J gene: TRBJ2-1
V gene: TRBV11-3
CDR3 protein: CASNRQGYNEQFF

J gene: TRBJ2-1
V gene: TRBV7-2
CDR3 protein: CASSSAGTSGYNEQFF

J gene: TRBJ1-2
V gene: TRBV7-2
CDR3 protein: CASSLEQGNYGYTF

J gene: TRBJ2-1
V gene: TRBV9
CDR3 protein: CASSLQSGFYNEQFF

J gene: TRBJ2-1
V gene: TRBV7-2
CDR3 protein: CASSLVKGDNEQFF

J gene: TRBJ2-2
V gene: TRBV7-2
CDR3 protein: CASSQTGRSGGELFF

J gene: TRBJ1-2
V gene: TRBV6-6
CDR3 protein: CASHREGAAANYGYTF

J gene: TRBJ2-2
V gene: TRBV5-1
CDR3 protein: CASSLLAGESNTGELFF

J gene: TRBJ2-2
V gene: TRBV14
CDR3 protein: CASSRTPSGRNTGELFF

J gene: TRBJ2-2
V gene: TRBV6-1
CDR3 protein: CASSGLGSTGELFF

J gene: TRBJ1-2
V gene: TRBV2
CDR3 protein: CASSYRVPGDGYTF

J gene: TRBJ2-7
V gene: TRBV18
CDR3 protein: CASSTGRGLFYEQYF

J gene: TRBJ2-1
V gene: TRBV15
CDR3 protein: CATSRDDRRNNNEQFF

J gene: TRBJ2-7
V gene: TRBV20-1
CDR3 protein: CSASDHEQYF

J gene: TRBJ1-2
V gene: TRBV15
CDR3 protein: CATSRAGLQPYTF

J gene: TRBJ2-7
V gene: TRBV6-1
CDR3 protein: CASSLRRSYEQYF

J gene: TRBJ2-5
V gene: TRBV5-1
CDR3 protein: CASSLGDRQETQYF

J gene: TRBJ1-1
V gene: TRBV28
CDR3 protein: CASSPGQGLAEAFF

J gene: TRBJ2-1
V gene: TRBV11-3
CDR3 protein: CASSLGLAGPASEQFF

J gene: TRBJ2-3
V gene: TRBV7-3
CDR3 protein: CASSPTGTGTYTQYF

J gene: TRBJ2-1
V gene: TRBV5-4
CDR3 protein: CASTFRTAAYNEQFF

J gene: TRBJ2-7
V gene: TRBV5-4
CDR3 protein: CASSLDRGSVDEQYF

J gene: TRBJ1-3
V gene: TRBV5-6
CDR3 protein: CASSGSGQGKAGNTIYF

J gene: TRBJ2-5
V gene: TRBV5-4
CDR3 protein: CASIKPGLAGAAETQYF

J gene: TRBJ2-3
V gene: TRBV11-3
CDR3 protein: CASSLSSLAGADTQYF

J gene: TRBJ2-3
V gene: TRBV28
CDR3 protein: CASSSSTSGHTDTQYF

J gene: TRBJ1-3
V gene: TRBV27
CDR3 protein: CASSSDRGTGNTIYF

J gene: TRBJ2-2
V gene: TRBV11-3
CDR3 protein: CASSGYSGTGELFF

J gene: TRBJ2-7
V gene: TRBV5-1
CDR3 protein: CASSNHGWGYEQYF

J gene: TRBJ2-1
V gene: TRBV18
CDR3 protein: CASSPTDGYNEQFF

J gene: TRBJ2-7
V gene: TRBV6-5
CDR3 protein: CASSPDRGISYEQYF

J gene: TRBJ1-4
V gene: TRBV15
CDR3 protein: CATSRELSIGNEKLFF

J gene: TRBJ2-3
V gene: TRBV28
CDR3 protein: CASSQPGTSRHTQYF

J gene: TRBJ1-5
V gene: TRBV6-1
CDR3 protein: CASSELPPGNQPQHF

J gene: TRBJ2-1
V gene: TRBV28
CDR3 protein: CASSLTGDYYNEQFF

J gene: TRBJ2-3
V gene: TRBV28
CDR3 protein: CASSGHDTQYF

J gene: TRBJ1-2
V gene: TRBV2
CDR3 protein: CASSPQGADYGYTF

J gene: TRBJ1-5
V gene: TRBV6-5
CDR3 protein: CASRKGSAQPQHF

J gene: TRBJ2-1
V gene: TRBV2
CDR3 protein: CASRNRGNYNEQFF

J gene: TRBJ2-2
V gene: TRBV7-3
CDR3 protein: CASSATGGRGNTGELFF

J gene: TRBJ1-5
V gene: TRBV28
CDR3 protein: CASSFLGQGANQPQHF

J gene: TRBJ2-1
V gene: TRBV7-2
CDR3 protein: CASSLGLAGAGNEQFF

J gene: TRBJ1-2
V gene: TRBV9
CDR3 protein: CASSVAGIGGAIAF